These 23 T cell receptor beta chains came from one sample sequenced in a study of technical replicates of blood from several donors. Assay used: immunoSEQ multiplex PCR; TCRdb lists only in-frame clones, some missing. This table holds 70,000 to 90,000 clones, 85% to 95% found once. The sequenced material came from T cells isolated from PBMCs. These receptors were collected from a human donor in good health.

V usage is TRBV10-3 and J usage is TRBJ1-1; D perhaps matches TRBD1 (5 bases). The germline V gene has CDR1 ENHRY and CDR2 SYGVKD. Trimming shortened V by 5 bases and J by 3 bases, and 10 bases separated the two germline ends. The CDR3 has 13 residues. The CDR3 region has the DNA TGTGCCATCAGTTGGGGGGGGGACACTGAAGCTTTCTTT. It yields the protein CAISWGGDTEAFF.

This clone showed up just once. The V call is TRBV6-4, the J call TRBJ2-2; 8 bases match TRBD2. Germline-derived CDR1 and CDR2 are MRHNA and SNTAGT. The CDR3 is 16 amino acids. V was clipped by 0 bases and J by 1 base; unmatched bases: 1. This CDR3 is CASSDSTSGNTGELFF. In nucleotides, the CDR3 is TGTGCCAGCAGTGACTCAACTAGCGGGAACACCGGGGAGCTGTTTTTT.

This clone was counted a single time. V and J are TRBV15 and TRBJ1-3, with TRBD1 matching 8 bases. V was pared by 2 bases and J by 4 bases, with 13 bases of the junction left unmatched. Germline lookup yields CDR1 LNHNV and CDR2 YYDKDF (reference sequence). The CDR3 is 18 amino acids. CDR3 DNA sequence: TGTGCCACCAGCAGACCCGAGATAGGTCAGGGGGCAGGAAACACCATATATTTT. Translation: CATSRPEIGQGAGNTIYF.

CDR3 bases: TGTGCCACCCGGGGACAGGGAGCGATTGGAATCAGCACTGAAGCTTTCTTT. Translating it yields CATRGQGAIGISTEAFF. The chain employs TRBV19 and TRBJ1-1; TRBD1 matches at 9 bases. CDR3 size: 17 residues. Trimming at V came to 10 bases and at J to 4 bases, leaving 19 bases not matched to a gene. Germline V lookup: CDR1 LNHDA, CDR2 SQIVND (reference sequence).

This sequence joins TRBV4-1 and TRBJ2-1; 10 nucleotides match TRBD2. The CDR3 is 17 amino acids. Trimming cost V 0 bases and J 8 bases; bases outside gene matches: 10. The germline CDR1 and CDR2 sequences are MGHRA and YSYEKL. In nucleotides, the CDR3 is TGCGCCAGCAGCCAAGAACCATCCGGGACTAGCGCATATGAGCAGTTCTTC. Translating it yields CASSQEPSGTSAYEQFF.

In nucleotides, the CDR3 is TGTGCCAGCAGTTTGCTAGTGAGCACCGGGGAGCTGTTTTTT. This codes for CASSLLVSTGELFF. The chain uses TRBV27 and TRBJ2-2; D is unclear. Looked up from germline, CDR1 is MNHEY and CDR2 is SMNVEV (reference sequence). V was clipped by 3 bases and J by 4 bases, with 9 bases between them. This CDR3 has 14 residues.

V and J are TRBV6-5 and TRBJ2-1; the match to TRBD2 covers 10 bases. V gave up 5 bases and J gave up 7 bases; unmatched junction bases: 8. Germline assignment: CDR1 MNHEY and CDR2 SVGAGI. The CDR3 is made up of 15 amino acids. CDR3 loop: CASSKGLAGVNEQFF. CDR3 sequence (DNA): TGTGCCAGCAGTAAGGGGCTAGCGGGAGTTAATGAGCAGTTCTTC.

The chain combines TRBV7-8 with TRBJ2-1, with 7 bases aligning to TRBD1. Germline V gene data show CDR1 as SGHVS and CDR2 as FQNEAQ. This CDR3 has 17 amino acids. V gave up 5 bases and J gave up 0 bases; unmatched junction bases: 10. Here the CDR3 reads CASSPEGGRSSYNEQFF. CDR3 DNA sequence: TGTGCCAGCAGCCCGGAAGGGGGCCGGAGCTCCTACAATGAGCAGTTCTTC.

The rearrangement uses TRBV19 and TRBJ1-3; 7 bases align to TRBD1. J gave up 7 bases and V 10 bases, and 13 bases lay outside the gene matches. The CDR3 covers 14 residues. CDR1 and CDR2 from the germline V gene are LNHDA and SQIVND (reference sequence). Here the CDR3 reads CATNPTGKRNTIYF. The CDR3 region has the DNA TGTGCCACCAACCCGACAGGGAAAAGGAACACCATATATTTT.

The chain couples TRBV11-3 to TRBJ2-3, with 7 bases fitting TRBD1. This CDR3 contains 15 residues. Germline loops: CDR1 SGHNT, CDR2 YENEEA. Unmatched junction bases numbered 7, after V lost 5 bases and J lost 2 bases. This chain's CDR3 is CASSRRQGLTDTQYF. CDR3 bases: TGTGCCAGCAGCAGGAGACAGGGCCTCACAGATACGCAGTATTTT.

The V and J genes are TRBV29-1 and TRBJ1-2; 7 bases are a match to TRBD1. CDR1 is SQVTM, CDR2 ANQGSEA, per germline. The length of the CDR3 is 12 residues. V shed 2 bases, J shed 4 bases, and the junction held 1 base outside the gene matches. In DNA form, the CDR3 reads TGCAGCGTTGAACAGGGGGGCTATGGCTACACCTTC. This codes for CSVEQGGYGYTF.

This clone has only one observation. The genes are TRBV18 and TRBJ2-1, with a tentative D call TRBD2 (6 bases). With 4 bases removed from V and 0 bases from J, the gap between germline ends came to 7 bases. The CDR3 covers 14 residues. Looked up from germline, CDR1 is KGHSH and CDR2 is LQKENI. The CDR3 loop is CASSQEGSYNEQFF. CDR3 nucleotides: TGTGCCAGCTCACAGGAGGGCTCCTACAATGAGCAGTTCTTC. Combining the CDR3 with reference TRBV18 and TRBJ2-1 gives the whole variable domain NAGVMQNPRHLVRRRGQEARLRCSPMKGHSHVYWYRQLPEEGLKFMVYLQKENIIDESGMPKERFSAEFPKEGPSILRIQQVVRGDSAAYFCASSQEGSYNEQFFGPGTRLTVL.

The gene calls are TRBV6-5 and TRBJ2-7; the match to TRBD1 covers 7 bases. V was clipped by 0 bases and J by 1 base; unmatched bases: 6. The CDR3 is made up of 16 amino acids. CDR1 MNHEY and CDR2 SVGAGI come from the germline V gene. CDR3 coding DNA: TGTGCCAGCAGTTACTCGAAAGGGACAGTGTCCTACGAGCAGTACTTC. Protein sequence: CASSYSKGTVSYEQYF.

This chain uses TRBV5-6 with TRBJ2-5; D is perhaps TRBD2 (6 bases). The germline V and J ends were trimmed by 6 bases and 0 bases, with 18 bases remaining between them. The V gene's germline CDR1 is SGHDT and CDR2 YYEEEE. The length of the CDR3 is 16 residues. The chain's CDR3 is CASNFRVLAHQETQYF. In DNA form, the CDR3 reads TGTGCCAGCAACTTCCGCGTCCTAGCGCACCAAGAGACCCAGTACTTC.

In DNA, the CDR3 is TGCGCCAGCAGCTTAAGACCGGGACAGGGACCGTCTCTCGAGCAGTACTTC. Its protein is CASSLRPGQGPSLEQYF. The chain has TRBV5-1 and TRBJ2-7; 9 positions agree with TRBD1. Germline lookup yields CDR1 SGHRS and CDR2 YFSETQ. V lost 2 bases, J lost 6 bases, and 15 bases stayed unmatched. The CDR3 consists of 17 residues.

This sequence joins TRBV5-4 and TRBJ2-5; D possibly corresponds to TRBD1 (9 bases). Germline V gene data show CDR1 as SGHNT and CDR2 as YYREEE (reference sequence). This CDR3 comprises 15 residues. V dropped 2 bases and J dropped 5 bases, with 16 bases sitting between them. The CDR3 spells CASSFGRDRAETQYF. CDR3 nucleotide sequence: TGTGCCAGCAGCTTCGGGAGGGACAGGGCGGAGACCCAGTACTTC.

The chain uses TRBV7-9 and TRBJ1-5; perhaps TRBD1 as D (5 bases). Looked up from germline, CDR1 is SEHNR and CDR2 is FQNEAQ (reference sequence). This CDR3 is 14 amino acids long. The V and J ends lost 5 bases and 5 bases respectively, with 13 bases between them. The CDR3 region has the DNA TGTGCCAGCAGCCCATCGTCGGGGGATCAGCCCCAGCATTTT. Translated, it gives CASSPSSGDQPQHF.

A single count supports this clone. The rearrangement joins TRBV27 to TRBJ2-2; tentative D call: TRBD2 (6 bases). The germline V gene has CDR1 MNHEY and CDR2 SMNVEV (reference sequence). This CDR3 contains 15 residues. V was clipped by 5 bases and J by 0 bases, with 10 bases between them. In nucleotides, the CDR3 is TGTGCCAGCAGTCTCCGACTAGCGAACACCGGGGAGCTGTTTTTT. This sequence encodes CASSLRLANTGELFF.

This chain links TRBV5-6 with TRBJ1-1, with TRBD1 matching over 10 bases. The trim removed 3 bases at V and 3 bases at J, leaving 11 bases unmatched. CDR1 is SGHDT and CDR2 is YYEEEE in the germline V gene. The CDR3 covers 17 residues. CDR3 sequence: CASSSFGTGVLDTEAFF. CDR3 bases: TGTGCCAGCAGCTCGTTCGGGACAGGGGTTTTGGACACTGAAGCTTTCTTT. The full variable domain, its missing parts supplied by reference TRBV5-6 and TRBJ1-1, is DAGVTQSPTHLIKTRGQQVTLRCSPKSGHDTVSWYQQALGQGPQFIFQYYEEEERQRGNFPDRFSGHQFPNYSSELNVNALLLGDSALYLCASSSFGTGVLDTEAFFGQGTRLTVV.

CDR3 DNA sequence: TGTGCCAGTAGTGCACAGGGGTCGCATGGCTACACCTTC. Its translation is CASSAQGSHGYTF. This chain connects TRBV19 to TRBJ1-2; 7 bases are a match to TRBD1. CDR3 length: 13 residues. With V trimmed by 5 bases and J by 6 bases, 6 bases remained unmatched. Per germline, CDR1 LNHDA and CDR2 SQIVND (reference sequence).

This chain uses TRBV19 with TRBJ1-2; D remains ambiguous. Germline assignment: CDR1 LNHDA and CDR2 SQIVND (reference sequence). The CDR3 sequence is 13 residues long. The germline V and J ends were trimmed by 4 bases and 3 bases, with 9 bases remaining between them. CDR3 nucleotide sequence: TGTGCCAGTAGTAGAAAGGACTACTATGGCTACACCTTC. Its protein is CASSRKDYYGYTF.

This clone has only one observation. The chain carries TRBV4-1 and TRBJ2-1; 9 bases map to TRBD2. The CDR3 is 14 residues long. Germline assignment: CDR1 MGHRA and CDR2 YSYEKL. The V and J ends lost 4 bases and 3 bases, in that order; junction bases with no gene match: 1. CDR3 protein: CASSLREGYNEQFF. DNA of the CDR3: TGCGCCAGCAGCCTGCGGGAGGGCTACAATGAGCAGTTCTTC.

The rearrangement joins TRBV7-3 to TRBJ2-2; D may be TRBD2 (6 bases). The CDR3 extends over 16 amino acids. The germline V and J ends were trimmed by 5 bases and 4 bases, with 17 bases remaining between them. Germline loops: CDR1 SGHTA, CDR2 FQGTGA. The CDR3 DNA sequence: TGTGCCAGCAGCGTGGGCGGGGCGGGGTTCACCGGGGAGCTGTTTTTT. Protein sequence: CASSVGGAGFTGELFF.